The sequence of this T cell receptor (beta chain) was determined in a study of blood T cells in healthy people across ages. Study observations and caveats: In older individuals, TCR beta diversity per million T cells was lower, falling roughly linearly with age. Fewer expanded clones and more diversity marked long-lived versus aged donors.

There are a few counts of this clonotype. Its antigen is as yet unknown. PCR was performed a second time for about 6 to 12 cycles using a sample-barcoded 5' primer and a J-beta primer mix. TCRdb re-derived calls from the 5' RACE reads in MiXCR, one entry per CDR3 protein. The sample lists 1.5 million to 1.9 million distinct CDR3 sequences, less than 45% seen once, with around 4% in the top ten. Per the germline V gene, CDR1 is DFQATT and CDR2 is SNEGSKA (reference sequence). Trimming cost V 0 bases and J 7 bases, with 9 bases left between them. CDR3 length: 12 residues. The sequenced material came from blood. The chain has TRBV20-1 and TRBJ1-2, with D unclear. The clonotype was recovered from a woman between 18 and 30 years old in good health. CDR3 nucleotide sequence: TGCAGTGCTAGAGATAGGGCATTTGGCTACACCTTC. As protein: CSARDRAFGYTF.